These T cell receptor beta chains were read from a single sample in a study of T cell changes during pregnancy in multiple sclerosis. Using immunoSEQ multiplex PCR, the repertoire was profiled, and TCRdb retains in-frame clones only, with some absent. The top ten hold around 4% of the sample, which has around 59,000 clones, 93% seen once. Specimen: CD8+ T cells from peripheral blood mononuclear cells, collected in the second trimester of pregnancy. The receptors were gathered from a female donor with multiple sclerosis, enrolled in a pregnancy study. CDR3s include the opening cysteine and the closing phenylalanine or tryptophan.

v_call	j_call	cdr3_length	cdr3_aa
TRBV7-9	TRBJ2-7	15	CASSPVERPSYEQYF
TRBV7-8	TRBJ2-1	16	CASSLAMRGGTNEQFF
TRBV11-2	TRBJ1-1	15	CASSLGRQANTEAFF
TRBV4-2	TRBJ1-2	15	CASSPSLGGADGYTF
TRBV6-5	TRBJ2-1	15	CASSYSASGIDEQFF
TRBV5-4	TRBJ2-7	14	CASSFHDRGGEQYF
TRBV4-3	TRBJ1-1	13	CASSQAQGTEAFF
TRBV7-9	TRBJ2-1	15	CASRKLAGEYNEQFF
TRBV7-9	TRBJ1-3	14	CASSPYRNGNTIYF
TRBV7-3	TRBJ1-1	13	CASSLGGWTEAFF
TRBV27	TRBJ2-7	12	CASRRQGYEQYF
TRBV9	TRBJ2-7	17	CASSVGLTATPSYEQYF
TRBV4-1	TRBJ2-3	14	CASSQDSRTDTQYF
TRBV4-3	TRBJ1-1	15	CASSQVPGGGTEAFF
TRBV7-8	TRBJ1-5	16	CASSLGAQGPNQPQHF
TRBV9	TRBJ2-7	16	CASSVGPGLARYEQYF
TRBV27	TRBJ1-2	14	CASSFARGARGYTF
TRBV28	TRBJ2-3	16	CASSLVTSGGTDTQYF
TRBV11-2	TRBJ2-7	14	CASSSYRDGREQYF
TRBV6-5	TRBJ1-4	14	CASWTGGPNEKLFF
TRBV5-1	TRBJ1-1	16	CASSSQTGKMNTEAFF
TRBV6-5	TRBJ2-7	14	CASSYSTSEDEQYF
TRBV19	TRBJ1-1	19	CASSIMAGLTASPRTEAFF
TRBV19	TRBJ1-3	15	CASSIRTGSGNTIYF
TRBV4-3	TRBJ2-3	14	CASSQDWGQDTQYF
TRBV7-6	TRBJ2-1	14	CASSHTGLHNEQFF
TRBV4-3	TRBJ2-7	15	CASSLDRGSSYEQYF
TRBV19	TRBJ1-1	13	CASSLSGSTEAFF
TRBV11-2	TRBJ2-7	15	CASSYRQFSSYEQYF
TRBV15	TRBJ1-1	18	CATSRDVGGSAPHTEAFF
TRBV7-8	TRBJ2-7	13	CASSLDRGYEQYF
TRBV6-1	TRBJ1-2	12	CASSVDRLPPTF
TRBV28	TRBJ2-7	14	CASSFSGDPGEQYF
TRBV6-1	TRBJ2-3	14	CASAPDRGHDTQYF
TRBV9	TRBJ2-5	14	CASSSPDGKETQYF
TRBV6-1	TRBJ2-3	14	CASSPRGRPDTQYF
TRBV27	TRBJ2-2	16	CASSLSSSGAGGELFF
TRBV15	TRBJ2-1	18	CATSRDRLAGGYYNEQFF
TRBV18	TRBJ1-1	17	CASSRIQGGWMNTEAFF
TRBV7-6	TRBJ2-1	15	CASSLEGDSYNEQFF
TRBV7-9	TRBJ2-3	16	CASSLWEGKVTDTQYF
TRBV2	TRBJ2-7	17	CASSLHPGLAQAYEQYF
TRBV4-1	TRBJ1-2	15	CASSQEEFLADGYTF
TRBV2	TRBJ1-2	14	CASSPGQGIDGYTF
TRBV4-2	TRBJ1-3	20	CASSQDPRDSLTRTGNTIYF
TRBV27	TRBJ1-2	15	CASSLSPGALGGYTF
TRBV7-3	TRBJ2-3	11	CASSFRVPRYF
TRBV1	TRBJ2-7	15	CTSSQPQREGNEQYF
TRBV10-2	TRBJ2-1	18	CASSVKGGLAGVLNEQFF
TRBV7-9	TRBJ1-3	15	CASSSDRDSGNTIYF
TRBV9	TRBJ2-7	14	CASGPGTDSYEQYF